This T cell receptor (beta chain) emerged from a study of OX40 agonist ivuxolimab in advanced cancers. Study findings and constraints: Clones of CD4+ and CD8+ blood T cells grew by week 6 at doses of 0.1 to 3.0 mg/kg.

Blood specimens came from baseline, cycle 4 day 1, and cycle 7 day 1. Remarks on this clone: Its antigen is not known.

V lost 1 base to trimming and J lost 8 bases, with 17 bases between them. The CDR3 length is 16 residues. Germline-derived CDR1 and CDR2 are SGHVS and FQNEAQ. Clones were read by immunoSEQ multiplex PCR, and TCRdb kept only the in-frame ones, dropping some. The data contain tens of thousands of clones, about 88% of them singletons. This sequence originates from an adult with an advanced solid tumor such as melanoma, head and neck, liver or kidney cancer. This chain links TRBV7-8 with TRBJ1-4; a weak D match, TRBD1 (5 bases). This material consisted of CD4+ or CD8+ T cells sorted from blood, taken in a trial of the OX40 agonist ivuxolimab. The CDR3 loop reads CASSLVVGGIQEKLFF. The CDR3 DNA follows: TGTGCCAGCAGCTTAGTCGTTGGGGGGATACAAGAAAAACTGTTTTTT. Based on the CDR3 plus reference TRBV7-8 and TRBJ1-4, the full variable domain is GAGVSQSPRYKVAKRGQDVALRCDPISGHVSLFWYQQALGQGPEFLTYFQNEAQLDKSGLPSDRFFAERPEGSVSTLKIQRTQQEDSAVYLCASSLVVGGIQEKLFFGSGTQLSVL.